These T cell receptor beta chains were read from a single sample in a study of shared clonotypes between healthy human individuals. Only in-frame clones appear in the TCRdb table, and some are missing; sequencing was by immunoSEQ multiplex PCR. The sample includes about 1.5 million clones, roughly 96% of them seen just once. Material: naive CD4+ T cells sorted from blood. These TCRs come from a man aged 25 to 40 in good health. Each CDR3 is given with its conserved first and last residue. A D gene is named only where the DNA matches it firmly. Clone size, where shown, is once, few, many, or a class for clones that have expanded.

15 | - | - | TRBJ1-2 | TRBV28 | TGTGCCAGCAGTTCCGGGGACCTCCTCAACTATGGCTACACCTTC | CASSSGDLLNYGYTF
17 | - | - | TRBJ1-2 | TRBV7-8 | TGTGCCAGCAGCTCAGGTATGGCACCACCGAGAGCCTATGGCTACACCTTC | CASSSGMAPPRAYGYTF
18 | - | - | TRBJ2-5 | TRBV5-8 | TGTGCCAGCAGCTTGGTGTGGTTTGGGGGTATGGGAACAGAGACCCAGTACTTC | CASSLVWFGGMGTETQYF
13 | - | - | TRBJ1-2 | TRBV5-1 | TGCGCCAGCAGCTGGGGGACGGCCTATGGCTACACCTTC | CASSWGTAYGYTF
13 | - | - | TRBJ2-1 | TRBV28 | TGTGCCAGCAGCCCCGACTCTTACAATGAGCAGTTCTTC | CASSPDSYNEQFF
14 | - | - | TRBJ2-7 | TRBV7-2 | TGTGCCAGCAGCCTACTACAAGGGGGCTACGAGCAGTACTTC | CASSLLQGGYEQYF
17 | once | - | TRBJ2-1 | TRBV4-3 | TGCGCCAGCAGCCAAGACGCCGCCGGGAGTTGGGTCAATGAGCAGTTCTTC | CASSQDAAGSWVNEQFF
14 | - | - | TRBJ1-5 | TRBV28 | TGTGCCAGCAGTTTAAGCGGCGCACTTCTGACCCAGCATTTT | CASSLSGALLTQHF
11 | - | - | TRBJ2-7 | TRBV29-1 | TGCAGCGTTGGGCAGGGAAATGAGCAGTACTTC | CSVGQGNEQYF
15 | - | - | TRBJ2-1 | TRBV14 | TGTGCCAGCAGCCTGTTGGGGTACTATTTAAATGAGCAGTTCTTC | CASSLLGYYLNEQFF
12 | - | - | TRBJ2-2 | TRBV7-2 | TGTGCCAGCAGCCGTAGCCCCGGGGAGCTGTTTTTT | CASSRSPGELFF
13 | - | - | TRBJ1-1 | TRBV18 | TGTGCCAGCTCAGGGGATCTGCATGCTGAAGCTTTCTTT | CASSGDLHAEAFF
14 | - | - | TRBJ2-3 | TRBV11-2 | TGTGCCAGCAGCTCGTTAGTCGGCCGAGATACGCAGTATTTT | CASSSLVGRDTQYF
13 | - | TRBD1 | TRBJ2-3 | TRBV29-1 | TGCAGCGCCTCCGGGACAGGGGGAGATACGCAGTATTTT | CSASGTGGDTQYF
15 | once | TRBD2 | TRBJ2-1 | TRBV9 | TGTGCCAGCAGCGTCGGAACTAGCGGGCTCGATGAGCAGTTCTTC | CASSVGTSGLDEQFF